Only one count was recorded for the clone carrying this T cell receptor (beta chain). Germline-derived CDR1 and CDR2 are SQVTM and ANQGSEA. Trimming took 6 bases from V and 8 from J, leaving 13 bases between them. The CDR3 extends over 12 amino acids. A J-beta primer mix and a sample-barcoded 5' primer were used in a second PCR of roughly 6 to 12 cycles. Every single cDNA molecule received a tag from a template-switch adaptor with 12 random nucleotides. Individual samples furnished no less than 2.5 million CDR3-containing paired-end reads apiece. TCRdb recomputed calls from the 5' RACE reads with MiXCR, one row per CDR3 protein. The sample consists of 1.5 million to 2 million distinct CDR3 sequences, less than 50% of them appearing once. The sample originates from a study of blood T cells in healthy people across ages.

The sample comprised blood. The chain combines TRBV29-1 with TRBJ2-2; D gene unclear. The clonotype comes from a middle-aged woman in good health. CDR3 protein: CSVLPSAGELFF. Here the CDR3 DNA reads TGCAGCGTCCTCCCTTCAGCTGGGGAGCTGTTTTTT.